The 9 T cell receptor beta chains presented below share a single source sample, sequenced in a study of blood T cell repertoires in COVID-19. TCRdb's table, derived via immunoSEQ multiplex PCR, lists solely in-frame clones and lacks some. The table records more than 250,000 clones, 90% of them present only once. Specimen: PBMCs or T cells enriched from blood (not recorded which). These receptors came from a woman aged 18-35 years with acute COVID-19.

CDR3 residues: CASSHPGQGTEAFF. DNA for the CDR3: TGTGCCAGCAGTCACCCGGGACAGGGCACTGAAGCTTTCTTT. The V and J genes are TRBV5-4 and TRBJ1-1, with TRBD1 matching 9 bases. V trimming: 5 bases; J trimming: 4 bases; junction bases outside the gene matches: 6. The CDR3 consists of 14 residues. The germline V gene has CDR1 SGHNT and CDR2 YYREEE (reference sequence).

The chain links TRBV18 to TRBJ2-4; TRBD1 agrees at 7 bases. This CDR3 is built from 20 residues. V lost 1 base to trimming and J lost 1 base; unmatched junction nucleotides: 16. The germline gives CDR1 KGHSH, CDR2 LQKENI. Written as DNA, the CDR3 is TGTGCCAGCTCACCACTCAGGACAGGACCTAGTTCTCGCGCCAAAAACATTCAGTACTTC. Translated: CASSPLRTGPSSRAKNIQYF.

V and J are TRBV5-1 and TRBJ1-4; 9 bases agree with TRBD1. V dropped 4 bases and J dropped 4; count of bases not matched to a gene: 5. CDR1 and CDR2 (germline): SGHRS, YFSETQ. The CDR3 consists of 15 residues. The CDR3 region is CASSQVGQGNEKLFF. Written as DNA, the CDR3 is TGCGCCAGCAGCCAGGTGGGACAGGGTAATGAAAAACTGTTTTTT. The full variable domain, completed using reference TRBV5-1 and TRBJ1-4, is KAGVTQTPRYLIKTRGQQVTLSCSPISGHRSVSWYQQTPGQGLQFLFEYFSETQRNKGNFPGRFSGRQFSNSRSEMNVSTLELGDSALYLCASSQVGQGNEKLFFGSGTQLSVL.

V is TRBV19 and J is TRBJ2-1; D perhaps matches TRBD2 (6 bases). This CDR3 spans 14 amino acids. V was trimmed by 3 bases and J by 8 bases, leaving 14 bases between them. CDR1 and CDR2 from the germline V gene are LNHDA and SQIVND (reference sequence). The CDR3 here is CASSISPSSDEQFF. The CDR3 coding sequence is TGTGCCAGTAGTATTAGCCCCTCTAGCGATGAGCAGTTCTTC.

The rearrangement joins TRBV13 to TRBJ2-3, with a tentative D call TRBD2 (6 bases). Germline CDR1 reads PRHDT; CDR2 reads FYEKMQ (reference sequence). Trimming cost V 3 bases and J 0 bases, with 13 bases left between them. This CDR3 is 16 amino acids long. CDR3 loop: CASSLWRDSSTDTQYF. Written as DNA, the CDR3 is TGTGCCAGCAGCTTGTGGAGGGACTCTAGCACAGATACGCAGTATTTT.

Here the CDR3 reads CASSFRTGFSSYNSPLHF. DNA of the CDR3: TGTGCCAGCAGTTTCAGGACAGGGTTCAGCTCCTATAATTCACCCCTCCACTTT. The chain has TRBV28 and TRBJ1-6, with 8 nucleotides matching TRBD1. Trimming removed 3 bases from V and 0 bases from J; junction bases left unmatched: 7. The CDR3 has 18 amino acids. From germline, CDR1 is MDHEN and CDR2 SYDVKM.

The chain employs TRBV7-8 and TRBJ1-5; possibly TRBD1 for D (5 bases). The CDR3 has 15 amino acids. Germline CDR1 reads SGHVS; CDR2 reads FQNEAQ. V lost 2 bases, J lost 1 base, and 9 bases lay in between. The CDR3 sequence: CASSLTDSSNQPQHF. Written as DNA, the CDR3 is TGTGCCAGCAGCTTAACTGACAGCAGCAATCAGCCCCAGCATTTT.

This clone was seen only once. The chain employs TRBV7-8 and TRBJ2-1; 9 positions agree with TRBD1. Trimming took 5 bases from V and 7 from J; bases not matched to a gene: 3. Germline-derived CDR1 and CDR2 are SGHVS and FQNEAQ. The CDR3 is 13 residues long. CDR3: CASSGTGRNEQFF. The CDR3 nucleotides read TGTGCCAGCAGCGGGACAGGGCGGAATGAGCAGTTCTTC.

This chain joins TRBV5-1 and TRBJ2-7; TRBD2 matches at 9 bases. Per the germline V gene, CDR1 is SGHRS and CDR2 is YFSETQ. The CDR3 consists of 15 residues. With 4 bases clipped from V and 3 bases from J, the junction kept 8 bases outside the gene matches. CDR3 sequence (DNA): TGCGCCAGCAGCCTCGGGACTAGCCGTCTCTACGAGCAGTACTTC. Amino acid sequence: CASSLGTSRLYEQYF.